Below, one T cell receptor (beta chain) is given with its context. The antigen is not known. The V gene end was trimmed by 5 bases and the J gene end by 1 base; junction bases not matched to a gene: 7. The CDR3 runs 17 residues. Germline CDR1 is SGHDT and CDR2 is YYEEEE. The data originate from a study of a mutant IDH1 vaccine in newly diagnosed glioma. Study context: Patients got radiotherapy, temozolomide, or both beforehand, and most got both. Study findings and constraints: Patients mounted vaccine-induced immune responses in 93.3% of cases.

Time point defined: week 23, last vaccination. All doses held 300 ug of mutant IDH1 20-mer peptide, with topical imiquimod. Assay: immunoSEQ multiplex PCR; the TCRdb copy retains only in-frame clones and omits some. The data hold approximately 67,000 clones, with about 87% observed a single time. This TCR was recovered from a young man with glioma. The sample in question was PBMCs, obtained from a glioma patient whose treatment included an IDH1 peptide vaccine. The V and J genes are TRBV5-6 and TRBJ2-1; 12 bases align to TRBD2. For the CDR3, the DNA is TGTGCCAGCAGTTTGCGGACTAGCGGGAATTCCTACAATGAGCAGTTCTTC. Protein product: CASSLRTSGNSYNEQFF.